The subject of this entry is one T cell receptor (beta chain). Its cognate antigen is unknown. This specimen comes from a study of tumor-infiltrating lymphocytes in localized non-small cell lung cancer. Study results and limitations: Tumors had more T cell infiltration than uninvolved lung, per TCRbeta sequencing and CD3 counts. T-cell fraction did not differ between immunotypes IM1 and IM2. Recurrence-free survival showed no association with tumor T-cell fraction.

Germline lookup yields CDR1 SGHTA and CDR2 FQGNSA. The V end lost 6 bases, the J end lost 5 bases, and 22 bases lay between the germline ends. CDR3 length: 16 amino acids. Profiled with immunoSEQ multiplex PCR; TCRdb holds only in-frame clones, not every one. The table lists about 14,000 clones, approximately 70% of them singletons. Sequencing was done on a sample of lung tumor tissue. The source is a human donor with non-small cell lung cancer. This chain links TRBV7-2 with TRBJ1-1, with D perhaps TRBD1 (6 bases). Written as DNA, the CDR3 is TGTGCCAGCAGACTCGGAACCGCAGGGGTGGGGACTGAAGCTTTCTTT. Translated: CASRLGTAGVGTEAFF.